A single sample is the source of the 3 T cell receptor beta chains below, sequenced in a study of response to subunit inactivated influenza vaccine. TCRdb re-called the RT-PCR reads through MiXCR, storing one row per CDR3 protein. The sample gives around 790,000 distinct CDR3 sequences, 21% of which show up once; 10% is in the top ten. The starting material was PBMCs from blood, obtained more than 4 days after vaccination. Receptors originate from a man aged 50 or older who received an inactivated influenza vaccine.

This chain connects TRBV27 to TRBJ2-1; D unresolved. Trimming shortened V by 7 bases and J by 10 bases, and 20 bases separated the two germline ends. Germline V gene sequence: CDR1 MNHEY, CDR2 SMNVEV (reference sequence). CDR3 length equals 14 residues. In DNA, the CDR3 is TGTGCCAGCACCGCGACCATGGCTATGGGGGAGCAGTTCTTC. This encodes CASTATMAMGEQFF.

This clonotype has a count of ten or more. The genes are TRBV20-1 and TRBJ2-7, with D perhaps matching TRBD1 (6 bases). The CDR3 has 13 residues. From germline, CDR1 is DFQATT and CDR2 SNEGSKA (reference sequence). CDR3 in amino acids: CSVKGDTYYEQYF. DNA for the CDR3: TGCAGCGTTAAAGGGGACACCTACTACGAGCAGTACTTC.

J is TRBJ1-5 and V is TRBV6-2 or TRBV6-3, with 9 positions matching TRBD1. The CDR3 loop spans 18 amino acids. Germline V gene sequence: CDR1 MNHEY, CDR2 SVGEGT. With V trimmed by 6 bases and J by 3 bases, 15 bases remained unmatched. CDR3 sequence (DNA): TGTGCCAGCAGCCCACTCCCAACGACAGGGGGGATCAATCAGCCCCAGCATTTT. Translating it yields CASSPLPTTGGINQPQHF.